The 10 T cell receptor beta chains listed next were all sequenced from one sample in a study of follicular helper T cells after annual influenza vaccination. The data were produced by immunoSEQ multiplex PCR, yet TCRdb's version contains in-frame clones alone and is incomplete. This sample yields more than 10,000 clones, of which approximately 80% are seen a single time; more than 0.9% belongs to the top ten. Time point given: 2014-2015 season, pre-vaccination. Here the sequenced sample was CXCR5- memory CD4+ T cells sorted from blood, taken on the day of influenza vaccination. These receptors were collected from an adult who received the influenza vaccine.

This clone was observed once. The chain links TRBV20-1 to TRBJ2-1; no clear D gene. V lost 4 bases to trimming and J lost 4 bases, with 5 bases between them. The CDR3 is 11 amino acids. Per germline, CDR1 DFQATT and CDR2 SNEGSKA (reference sequence). The DNA for the CDR3 is TGCAGTGCTACTCAGTACAATGAGCAGTTCTTC. Amino acids: CSATQYNEQFF.

This clone was seen once. This chain joins TRBV5-1 and TRBJ2-1, with 9 nucleotides matching TRBD2. Germline V gene lookup returns CDR1 SGHRS and CDR2 YFSETQ. The J segment lost 7 bases and the V segment lost 4 bases, leaving 12 bases of the junction unmatched. CDR3 length: 16 residues. CDR3 coding DNA: TGCGCCAGCAGCCAGCGGCCTAGCGGGGTATATAATGAGCAGTTCTTC. Encoded protein: CASSQRPSGVYNEQFF.

This chain uses TRBV30 with TRBJ1-1; weak D call: TRBD1 (5 bases). This CDR3 is 11 amino acids long. Germline CDR1 GTSNPN, CDR2 SVGIG (reference sequence). V dropped 4 bases and J dropped 13 bases, with 16 bases sitting between them. The CDR3 loop is CAWMAGTRSFF. In DNA, the CDR3 is TGTGCCTGGATGGCAGGGACTCGGAGTTTCTTT. Combining the CDR3 with reference TRBV30 and TRBJ1-1 gives the whole variable domain SQTIHQWPATLVQPVGSPLSLECTVEGTSNPNLYWYRQAAGRGLQLLFYSVGIGQISSEVPQNLSASRPQDRQFILSSKKLLLSDSGFYLCAWMAGTRSFFGQGTRLTVV.

The chain combines TRBV5-5 with TRBJ1-1, with TRBD1 matching over 8 bases. This CDR3 contains 16 residues. Germline CDR1 and CDR2: SGHKS and YYEKEE (reference sequence). The V gene end was trimmed by 1 base and the J gene end by 5 bases; junction bases not matched to a gene: 10. In nucleotides, the CDR3 is TGTGCCAGCAGCTTGCAGGGGGCCCCTGATGGAACTGAAGCTTTCTTT. This gives the protein CASSLQGAPDGTEAFF.

The chain joins TRBV7-9 to TRBJ1-1; D gene ambiguous. Germline values: CDR1 SEHNR, CDR2 FQNEAQ (reference sequence). This CDR3 is 11 amino acids long. Trimming took off 8 bases at V and 1 base at J, with 5 bases between the two ends. CDR3 protein: CASEQNTEAFF. DNA for the CDR3: TGTGCCAGCGAGCAGAACACTGAAGCTTTCTTT. Supplemented by reference TRBV7-9 and TRBJ1-1, the full variable domain reads DTGVSQNPRHKITKRGQNVTFRCDPISEHNRLYWYRQTLGQGPEFLTYFQNEAQLEKSRLLSDRFSAERPKGSFSTLEIQRTEQGDSAMYLCASEQNTEAFFGQGTRLTVV.

The J gene is TRBJ2-3, the V gene TRBV27, with 8 bases that match TRBD1. V was clipped by 0 bases and J by 2 bases; unmatched bases: 7. Germline CDR1 MNHEY, CDR2 SMNVEV (reference sequence). CDR3 length: 17 residues. The CDR3 is CASSLSPTGAFTDTQYF. As DNA, the CDR3 is TGTGCCAGCAGTTTATCCCCGACAGGGGCCTTCACAGATACGCAGTATTTT.

This clone was seen only once. This chain links TRBV28 with TRBJ1-1; no clear D. Germline values: CDR1 MDHEN, CDR2 SYDVKM. The V and J ends lost 2 bases and 5 bases respectively, with 6 bases between them. The CDR3 contains 12 residues. CDR3 sequence reads: CASSLMGTEAFF. In DNA, the CDR3 is TGTGCCAGCAGTTTAATGGGAACTGAAGCTTTCTTT.

This clone showed up just a few times. Other DNA sequences in this specimen translate into the identical CDR3. The CDR3 DNA sequence: TGTGCCAGCAGCTTGGAACAGGGCTATGGCTACACCTTC. Translating gives CASSLEQGYGYTF. V gene TRBV5-4 combines with J gene TRBJ1-2; D might be TRBD1 (6 bases). V was pared by 0 bases and J by 4 bases, with 7 bases between. The germline V gene encodes CDR1 SGHNT and CDR2 YYREEE (reference sequence). This CDR3 contains 13 residues. Based on the CDR3 plus reference TRBV5-4 and TRBJ1-2, the full variable domain is ETGVTQSPTHLIKTRGQQVTLRCSSQSGHNTVSWYQQALGQGPQFIFQYYREEENGRGNFPPRFSGLQFPNYSSELNVNALELDDSALYLCASSLEQGYGYTFGSGTRLTVV.

The chain combines TRBV28 with TRBJ2-7; D is unclear. The V end was cut by 6 bases, the J end by 6 bases, with 12 bases between. CDR1 and CDR2 (germline): MDHEN, SYDVKM. The CDR3 is 12 amino acids. The DNA for the CDR3 is TGTGCCAGCAGCCCGCCCAGGCCCGAGCAGTACTTC. Translation gives CASSPPRPEQYF.

This chain joins TRBV5-1 and TRBJ1-4; possible D gene TRBD1, 5 bases. Trimming left V 3 bases short and J 7 bases short, with 13 bases between. The CDR3 runs to 14 residues. CDR1 and CDR2 from the germline V gene are SGHRS and YFSETQ. The CDR3 spells CASSWDERGEKLFF. The CDR3 DNA sequence: TGCGCCAGCAGCTGGGACGAGAGAGGTGAAAAACTGTTTTTT.